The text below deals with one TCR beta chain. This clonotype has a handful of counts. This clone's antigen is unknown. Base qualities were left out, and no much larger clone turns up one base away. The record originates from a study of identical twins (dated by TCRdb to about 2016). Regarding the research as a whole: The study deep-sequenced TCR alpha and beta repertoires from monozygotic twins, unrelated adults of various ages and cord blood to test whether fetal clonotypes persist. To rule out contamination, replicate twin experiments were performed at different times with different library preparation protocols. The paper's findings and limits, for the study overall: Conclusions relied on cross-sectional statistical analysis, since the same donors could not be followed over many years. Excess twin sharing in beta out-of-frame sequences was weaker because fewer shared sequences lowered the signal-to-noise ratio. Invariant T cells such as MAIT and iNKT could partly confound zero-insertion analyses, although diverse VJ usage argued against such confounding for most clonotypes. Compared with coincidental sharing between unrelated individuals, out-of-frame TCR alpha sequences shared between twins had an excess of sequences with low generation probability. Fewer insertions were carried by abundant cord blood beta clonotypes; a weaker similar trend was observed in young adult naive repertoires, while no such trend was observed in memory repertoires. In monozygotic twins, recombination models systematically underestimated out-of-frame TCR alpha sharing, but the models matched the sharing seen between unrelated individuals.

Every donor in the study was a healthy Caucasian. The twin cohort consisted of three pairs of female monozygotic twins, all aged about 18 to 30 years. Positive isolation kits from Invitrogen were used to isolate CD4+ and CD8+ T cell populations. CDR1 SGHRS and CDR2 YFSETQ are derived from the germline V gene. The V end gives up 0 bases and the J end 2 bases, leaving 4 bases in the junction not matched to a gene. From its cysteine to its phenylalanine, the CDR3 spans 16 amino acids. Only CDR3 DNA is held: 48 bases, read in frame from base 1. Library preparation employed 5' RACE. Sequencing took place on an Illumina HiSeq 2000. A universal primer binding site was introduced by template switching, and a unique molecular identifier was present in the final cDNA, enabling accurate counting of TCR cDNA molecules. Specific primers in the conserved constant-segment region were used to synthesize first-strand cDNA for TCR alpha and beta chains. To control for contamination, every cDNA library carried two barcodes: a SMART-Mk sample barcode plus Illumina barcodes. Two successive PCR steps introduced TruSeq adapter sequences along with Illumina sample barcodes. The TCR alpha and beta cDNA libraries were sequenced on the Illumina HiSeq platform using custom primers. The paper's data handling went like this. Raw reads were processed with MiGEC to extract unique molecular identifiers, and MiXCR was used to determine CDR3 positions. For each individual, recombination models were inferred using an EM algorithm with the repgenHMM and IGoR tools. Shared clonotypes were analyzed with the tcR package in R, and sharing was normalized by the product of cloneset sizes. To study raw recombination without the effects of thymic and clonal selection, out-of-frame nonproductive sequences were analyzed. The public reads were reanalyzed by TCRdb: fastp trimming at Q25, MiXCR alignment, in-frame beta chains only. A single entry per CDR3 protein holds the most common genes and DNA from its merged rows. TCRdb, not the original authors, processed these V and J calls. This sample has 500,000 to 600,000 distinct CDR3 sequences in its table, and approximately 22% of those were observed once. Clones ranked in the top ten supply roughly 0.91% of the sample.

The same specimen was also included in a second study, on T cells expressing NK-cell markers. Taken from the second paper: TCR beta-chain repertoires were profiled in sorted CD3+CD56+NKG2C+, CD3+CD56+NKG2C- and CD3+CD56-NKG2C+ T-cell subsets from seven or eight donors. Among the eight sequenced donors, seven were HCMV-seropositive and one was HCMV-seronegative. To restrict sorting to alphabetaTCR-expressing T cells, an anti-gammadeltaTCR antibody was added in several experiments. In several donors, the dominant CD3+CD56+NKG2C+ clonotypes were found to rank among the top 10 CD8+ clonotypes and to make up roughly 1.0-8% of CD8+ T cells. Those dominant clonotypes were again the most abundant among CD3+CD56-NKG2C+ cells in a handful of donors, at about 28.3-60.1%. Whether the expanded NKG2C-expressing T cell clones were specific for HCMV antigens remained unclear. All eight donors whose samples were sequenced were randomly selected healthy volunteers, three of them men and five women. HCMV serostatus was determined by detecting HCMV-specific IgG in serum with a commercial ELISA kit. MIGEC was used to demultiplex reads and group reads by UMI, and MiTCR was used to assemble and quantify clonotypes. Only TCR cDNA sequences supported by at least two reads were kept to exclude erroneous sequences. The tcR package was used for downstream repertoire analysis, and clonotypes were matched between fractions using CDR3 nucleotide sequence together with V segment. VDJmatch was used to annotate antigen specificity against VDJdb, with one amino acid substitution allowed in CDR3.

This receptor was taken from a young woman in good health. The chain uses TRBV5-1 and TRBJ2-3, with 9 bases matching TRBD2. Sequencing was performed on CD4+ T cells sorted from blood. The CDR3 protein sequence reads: CASSLDTSGYTDTQYF. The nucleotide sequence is TGCGCCAGCAGCTTGGATACTAGCGGGTACACAGATACGCAGTATTTT.